The 5 T cell receptor beta chains given below trace back to one sample, sequenced in a study of regulatory T cells in long-lasting Graves disease. The time point was: newly diagnosed GD, antithyroid drugs for less than 3 months. PBMC-extracted RNA yielded the TCR library. Both iRepertoire HTBI primers and Arm-PCR of CDR3 regions were used to build the TCR beta libraries. TCRdb independently ran MiXCR on the multiplex PCR reads; one entry per CDR3 protein. The data show 300,000 to 450,000 distinct CDR3 sequences, around 15% seen once. The specimen comprised peripheral blood mononuclear cells (PBMCs), sampled at new diagnosis, from a patient treated with antithyroid drugs. Every receptor here comes from a female donor with Graves disease.

V and J are TRBV25-1 and TRBJ2-1, with D unresolved. V lost 0 bases to trimming and J lost 9 bases, with 9 bases between them. The CDR3 extends over 13 amino acids. The germline CDR1 and CDR2 sequences are MGHDK and SYGVNS. The CDR3 bases are TGTGCCAGCAGTGAATATGCTAGAAGTGAGCAGTTCTTC. This gives the protein CASSEYARSEQFF. The complete variable domain, with remaining parts taken from reference TRBV25-1 and TRBJ2-1, reads EADIYQTPRYLVIGTGKKITLECSQTMGHDKMYWYQQDPGMELHLIHYSYGVNSTEKGDLSSESTVSRIRTEHFPLTLESARPSHTSQYLCASSEYARSEQFFGPGTRLTVL.

This clonotype was found many times. V is TRBV12-3 or TRBV12-4 and J is TRBJ1-2, with 7 bases identical to TRBD1. The CDR3 length is 15 residues. V gave up 7 bases and J gave up 5 bases; unmatched junction bases: 13. CDR3 protein: CASTFVGGGMYGYTF. Here the CDR3 DNA reads TGTGCCAGCACCTTCGTCGGAGGGGGCATGTATGGCTACACCTTC.

As to this clonotype: It is likely a read error: a sequence one base away is far more abundant. This chain connects TRBV6-5 to TRBJ1-1; no firm D call. Germline V gives CDR1 MNHEY, CDR2 SVGAGI. The ends were cut back, 0 bases at V and 2 bases at J, with 7 bases in the middle. There are 14 residues in the CDR3. The CDR3 is CASSYSLGNTEAFF. Written as DNA, the CDR3 is TGTGCCAGCAGTTACTCACTCGGAAACACTGAAGCTTTCTTT.

Comment on this clonotype: Possible read error: a much larger clone is one base away. The gene calls are TRBV7-2 and TRBJ2-1, with TRBD2 matching over 7 bases. The DNA end favors TRBJ2-5, so the J call may be wrong. CDR1 is SGHTA and CDR2 is FQGNSA in the germline V gene. The CDR3 has 15 residues. The CDR3 nucleotides read TGTGCCAGCAGTATAACGGGGGGAGAAGAAGAGACCCAGTACTTC. This encodes CASSITGGEEETQYF.

This clonotype showed up many times. This rearrangement joins TRBV19 to TRBJ2-1; TRBD2 agrees at 11 bases. V gave up 3 bases and J gave up 4 bases; unmatched junction bases: 2. This CDR3 region has 15 residues. CDR1 and CDR2 from the germline V gene are LNHDA and SQIVND (reference sequence). CDR3: CASSISGGVYNEQFF. The DNA for the CDR3 is TGTGCCAGTAGTATTAGCGGGGGGGTGTACAATGAGCAGTTCTTC.